The 25 T cell receptor beta chains below come from one sample, sequenced in a study of blood T cell repertoires in COVID-19 (dated by TCRdb to the early 2020s). Receptors were amplified or captured by the immunoSEQ multiplex PCR assay. Imported from immuneACCESS, the table was reduced by TCRdb to in-frame sequences with V and J called. These copies leave out some clones; in studies compared against another copy, an unresolved V gene accounts for under half, and the cause of the remainder is not known. This sample has 200,000 to 250,000 clones in its table, and around 88% of those were observed once. Together, the top ten hold about 2.1% of the sample. The material sequenced was PBMCs or T cells enriched from blood (not recorded which). These receptors were collected from a woman aged 45-65 years who had recovered from COVID-19.

This chain uses TRBV11-1 with TRBJ2-1; 8 nucleotides align to TRBD1. The junction had 3 bases not matched to a gene; V was cut back by 1 base and J by 4 bases. The CDR3 runs to 15 residues. Germline V gives CDR1 SGHAT, CDR2 FQDESV (reference sequence). For the CDR3, the DNA is TGTGCCAGCAGCTTAGGGCGGGACAGGTACAATGAGCAGTTCTTC. This encodes CASSLGRDRYNEQFF.

This clone was seen a single time. The chain links TRBV28 to TRBJ2-5; 11 bases fit TRBD1. Looked up from germline, CDR1 is MDHEN and CDR2 is SYDVKM. With V trimmed by 4 bases and J by 3 bases, 10 bases remained unmatched. The CDR3 sequence is 17 residues long. In DNA form, the CDR3 reads TGTGCCAGCAGTTCCGGAAAACGGGACAGGGGGGAAGAGACCCAGTACTTC. It is translated as CASSSGKRDRGEETQYF.

V gene TRBV15 combines with J gene TRBJ1-5; tentative D call: TRBD1 (5 bases). Germline CDR1 reads LNHNV; CDR2 reads YYDKDF (reference sequence). The CDR3 covers 16 residues. V was cut by 1 base and J by 2 bases, with 12 bases left in between. CDR3 nucleotide sequence: TGTGCCACCAGCAGAGGGGAGGGAGGGGGCAATCAGCCCCAGCATTTT. It specifies CATSRGEGGGNQPQHF.

The chain employs TRBV7-3 and TRBJ2-5; 12 bases map to TRBD2. The germline V gene encodes CDR1 SGHTA and CDR2 FQGTGA. The CDR3 loop spans 15 amino acids. Trimming removed 5 bases from V and 4 bases from J; junction bases left unmatched: 5. The CDR3 coding sequence is TGTGCCAGCAGCCTCGGACTAGCGGGGCTAGAGACCCAGTACTTC. Its protein is CASSLGLAGLETQYF.

The V gene is TRBV19, the J gene TRBJ1-1; 11 bases match TRBD1. The V segment lost 5 bases and the J segment 4 bases; nucleotides outside the gene matches: 6. The CDR3 length is 15 residues. Germline CDR1 reads LNHDA; CDR2 reads SQIVND (reference sequence). DNA of the CDR3: TGTGCCAGTAGTCCTCCCGGGACAGGGGGCACTGAAGCTTTCTTT. Amino acids: CASSPPGTGGTEAFF.

This clone was detected once. The V and J genes are TRBV19 and TRBJ1-1; D uncertain. The CDR3 has 17 residues. V was clipped by 0 bases and J by 2 bases, with 16 bases between them. Germline V gives CDR1 LNHDA, CDR2 SQIVND (reference sequence). CDR3 in amino acids: CASSIDHRVGGNTEAFF. The CDR3 DNA sequence: TGTGCCAGTAGTATAGATCATAGGGTTGGAGGCAACACTGAAGCTTTCTTT.

This chain joins TRBV5-4 and TRBJ2-5; tentative D call: TRBD1 (6 bases). The germline V and J ends were trimmed by 2 bases and 6 bases, with 11 bases remaining between them. From germline, CDR1 is SGHNT and CDR2 YYREEE (reference sequence). This CDR3 has 13 amino acids. The CDR3 DNA sequence: TGTGCCAGCAGCTTTCTGGGGGCCAAGACCCAGTACTTC. It specifies CASSFLGAKTQYF.

This clone was counted once. The chain joins TRBV11-3 to TRBJ2-1, with a possible D match to TRBD2 (6 bases). Between the trimmed V and J ends, which lost 2 bases and 2 bases, there was a span of 13 bases. In germline, CDR1 is SGHNT, CDR2 YENEEA. The CDR3 loop spans 16 amino acids. The CDR3 region is CASSLLGGNTYNEQFF. Here the CDR3 DNA reads TGTGCCAGCAGCTTATTGGGAGGAAATACCTACAATGAGCAGTTCTTC.

The chain uses TRBV7-2 and TRBJ2-3; no firm D call. Germline-derived CDR1 and CDR2 are SGHTA and FQGNSA. This CDR3 has 19 amino acids. The V end was cut by 5 bases, the J end by 10 bases, with 34 bases between. This CDR3 reads CASSLNPLSTRGKRPAQYF. The CDR3 DNA sequence: TGTGCCAGCAGCCTAAACCCCCTATCGACTCGCGGAAAAAGACCGGCGCAGTATTTT. Using reference TRBV7-2 and TRBJ2-3 for the parts outside the CDR3, the full variable domain is GAGVSQSPSNKVTEKGKDVELRCDPISGHTALYWYRQSLGQGLEFLIYFQGNSAPDKSGLPSDRFSAERTGGSVSTLTIQRTQQEDSAVYLCASSLNPLSTRGKRPAQYFGPGTRLTVL.

This sequence joins TRBV28 and TRBJ1-2; maybe TRBD1 (5 bases). The V end lost 4 bases, the J end lost 7 bases, and 13 bases lay between the germline ends. This CDR3 has 13 amino acids. In germline, CDR1 is MDHEN, CDR2 SYDVKM. The CDR3 bases are TGTGCCAGCAGTTACCGACAGTCAGGTGGCTACACCTTC. It yields the protein CASSYRQSGGYTF.

The rearrangement joins TRBV7-8 to TRBJ1-5; a weak D match, TRBD1 (5 bases). Per germline, CDR1 SGHVS and CDR2 FQNEAQ. V dropped 2 bases and J dropped 7 bases, with 24 bases sitting between them. This CDR3 has 18 amino acids. Here the CDR3 reads CASSLYPSSIRVGQPQHF. The DNA of the CDR3 is TGTGCCAGCAGCTTATACCCCTCCTCGATCAGGGTAGGACAGCCCCAGCATTTT.

The chain recombines TRBV12-5 with TRBJ1-2, with D unclear. Between the trimmed V and J ends, which lost 4 bases and 6 bases, there was a span of 21 bases. This CDR3 contains 16 residues. Germline-derived CDR1 and CDR2 are LGHNT and FRNRAP. For the CDR3, the DNA is TGTGCTAGTGGTTACACCACCCCGCCGGGGATGAATGGCTACACCTTC. This encodes CASGYTTPPGMNGYTF.

The chain has TRBV5-1 and TRBJ2-3; TRBD2 is a possible D gene (6 bases). Germline V lookup: CDR1 SGHRS, CDR2 YFSETQ. This CDR3 is 16 amino acids long. Trimming shortened V by 1 base and J by 5 bases, and 17 bases separated the two germline ends. CDR3 nucleotides: TGCGCCAGCAGCTTGCCTCGGTCTAGCGCAGAAGATACGCAGTATTTT. Translation gives CASSLPRSSAEDTQYF.

The chain has TRBV13 and TRBJ2-7; TRBD2 agrees at 13 bases. The CDR3 consists of 15 residues. Germline values: CDR1 PRHDT, CDR2 FYEKMQ (reference sequence). The ends lost 5 bases at V and 4 bases at J; junction bases unmatched: 5. CDR3 sequence: CASSARLAGGYEQYF. As DNA, the CDR3 is TGTGCCAGCAGCGCCCGACTAGCGGGAGGTTACGAGCAGTACTTC.

This clone was recorded once. This chain uses TRBV7-9 with TRBJ1-1; a weak D match, TRBD1 (6 bases). Trimming took 1 base from V and 7 from J, leaving 10 bases between them. The CDR3 runs to 13 residues. Germline CDR1 and CDR2: SEHNR and FQNEAQ (reference sequence). As DNA, the CDR3 is TGTGCCAGCAGCTTAGGTAGGGGGATTGAAGCTTTCTTT. This sequence encodes CASSLGRGIEAFF.

V is TRBV27 and J is TRBJ2-1, with 8 bases lining up with TRBD2. Germline V gene lookup returns CDR1 MNHEY and CDR2 SMNVEV (reference sequence). The J segment lost 2 bases and the V segment lost 6 bases, leaving 9 bases of the junction unmatched. The CDR3 covers 16 residues. CDR3 nucleotide sequence: TGTGCCAGCAGCCCGATGGCGGGAGGTACCTACAATGAGCAGTTCTTC. It codes for CASSPMAGGTYNEQFF.

The J gene is TRBJ2-1, the V gene TRBV7-2, with 12 bases identical to TRBD2. V lost 4 bases and J lost 8; bases outside the gene matches: 3. Germline assignment: CDR1 SGHTA and CDR2 FQGNSA. The CDR3 sequence is 14 residues long. CDR3 protein: CASSYGLAGYEQFF. The CDR3 nucleotides are TGTGCCAGCAGCTACGGACTAGCGGGGTATGAGCAGTTCTTC.

The chain combines TRBV5-1 with TRBJ2-1; 7 bases align to TRBD1. Germline CDR1 and CDR2: SGHRS and YFSETQ. The CDR3 is 17 amino acids. The trim removed 3 bases at V and 0 bases at J, leaving 9 bases unmatched. CDR3 region: CASSWFPAGGSYNEQFF. The CDR3 DNA reads TGCGCCAGCAGCTGGTTCCCGGCAGGGGGCTCCTACAATGAGCAGTTCTTC.

The chain couples TRBV4-1 to TRBJ2-1; TRBD2 matches at 7 bases. This CDR3 has 11 amino acids. Germline V gene sequence: CDR1 MGHRA, CDR2 YSYEKL. V trimming: 6 bases; J trimming: 15 bases; junction bases outside the gene matches: 8. DNA of the CDR3: TGCGCCAGCAGTATCGGGGGGTGGTGGTTCTTC. Encoded protein: CASSIGGWWFF.

This sequence joins TRBV7-5 and TRBJ2-7; TRBD1 is the table's D call, not checked against the DNA. TRBV7-5 is described as a pseudogene. The CDR3 has 14 amino acids. Here the CDR3 reads CARSLAVGLYEQYF. The CDR3 coding sequence is TGTGCCAGAAGCTTAGCGGTGGGGCTATACGAGCAGTACTTC.

The rearrangement joins TRBV5-1 to TRBJ2-2; D is possibly TRBD2 (5 bases). Germline loops: CDR1 SGHRS, CDR2 YFSETQ. CDR3 size: 15 residues. V gave up 6 bases and J gave up 1 base, with 13 bases separating them. CDR3 in amino acids: CASNPTRGNTGELFF. In nucleotides, the CDR3 is TGCGCCAGCAACCCGACCCGGGGGAACACCGGGGAGCTGTTTTTT.

V is TRBV3-1 (or the pseudogene TRBV3-2) and J is TRBJ2-7; D gene ambiguous. Trimming stripped 0 bases from V and 3 bases from J, with 6 bases between. The germline gives CDR1 LGHDT, CDR2 YNNKEL (reference sequence). There are 13 residues in the CDR3. CDR3 protein: CASSQDFLYEQYF. In DNA, the CDR3 is TGTGCCAGCAGCCAAGATTTTCTCTACGAGCAGTACTTC.

The chain joins TRBV29-1 to TRBJ2-7; possible D gene TRBD1, 6 bases. Trimming left V 6 bases short and J 0 bases short, with 12 bases between. Germline V lookup: CDR1 SQVTM, CDR2 ANQGSEA. This CDR3 is 13 amino acids long. CDR3 loop: CSVEDSLSYEQYF. The CDR3 DNA reads as TGCAGCGTAGAGGACAGCCTCTCCTACGAGCAGTACTTC.

This clone was seen once. The J gene is TRBJ2-7, the V gene TRBV6-6, with D perhaps TRBD1 (6 bases). The CDR3 is 14 residues long. V lost 2 bases, J lost 1 base, and 9 bases lay in between. Germline CDR1 is MNHNY and CDR2 is SVGAGI (reference sequence). The CDR3 DNA reads TGTGCCAGCAGTTACGCCGGACAGTCCTACGAGCAGTACTTC. As protein: CASSYAGQSYEQYF.

The chain combines TRBV11-3 with TRBJ2-5; tentative D call: TRBD2 (6 bases). Deletions cut 6 bases from V and 6 bases from J, with 20 bases between. The CDR3 runs to 15 residues. The germline gives CDR1 SGHNT, CDR2 YENEEA. Written as DNA, the CDR3 is TGTGCCAGCAGTCTAAACGGGGGAGGCAAAAAGACCCAGTACTTC. Translated, it gives CASSLNGGGKKTQYF.